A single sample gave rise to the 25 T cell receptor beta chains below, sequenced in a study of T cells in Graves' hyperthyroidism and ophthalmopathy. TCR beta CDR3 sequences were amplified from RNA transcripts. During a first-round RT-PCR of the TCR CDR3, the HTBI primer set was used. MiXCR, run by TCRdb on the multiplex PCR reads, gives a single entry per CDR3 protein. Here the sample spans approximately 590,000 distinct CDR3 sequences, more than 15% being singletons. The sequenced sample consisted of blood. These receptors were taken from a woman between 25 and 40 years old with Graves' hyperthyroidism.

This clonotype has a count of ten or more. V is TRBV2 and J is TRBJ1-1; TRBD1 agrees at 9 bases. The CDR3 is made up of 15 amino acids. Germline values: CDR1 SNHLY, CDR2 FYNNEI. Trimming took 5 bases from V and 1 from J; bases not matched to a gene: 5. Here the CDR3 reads CASSPPGQGNTEAFF. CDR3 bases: TGTGCCAGCAGTCCTCCGGGACAGGGGAACACTGAAGCTTTCTTT.

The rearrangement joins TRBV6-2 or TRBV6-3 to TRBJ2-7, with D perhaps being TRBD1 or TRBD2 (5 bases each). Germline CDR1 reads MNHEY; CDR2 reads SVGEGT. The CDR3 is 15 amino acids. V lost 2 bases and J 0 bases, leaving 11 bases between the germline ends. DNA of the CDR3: TGTGCCAGCAGTTACCTTTCCGGGACCTCCTACGAGCAGTACTTC. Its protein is CASSYLSGTSYEQYF.

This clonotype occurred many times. CDR3 sequence (DNA): TGTGCCAGTCGACAGACCAATCAGCCCCAGCATTTT. It codes for CASRQTNQPQHF. This sequence joins TRBV6-1 and TRBJ1-5; tentatively, D is TRBD1 (5 bases). V dropped 9 bases and J dropped 3 bases, with 9 bases sitting between them. CDR1 is MNHNS and CDR2 is SASEGT in the germline V gene. The CDR3 has 12 amino acids.

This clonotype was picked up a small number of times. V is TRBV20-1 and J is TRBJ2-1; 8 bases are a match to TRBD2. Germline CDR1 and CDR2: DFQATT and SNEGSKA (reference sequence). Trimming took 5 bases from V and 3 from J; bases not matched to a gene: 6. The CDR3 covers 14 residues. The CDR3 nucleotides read TGCAGTGCTCCCTTAGCGGGGAACTACAATGAGCAGTTCTTC. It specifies CSAPLAGNYNEQFF.

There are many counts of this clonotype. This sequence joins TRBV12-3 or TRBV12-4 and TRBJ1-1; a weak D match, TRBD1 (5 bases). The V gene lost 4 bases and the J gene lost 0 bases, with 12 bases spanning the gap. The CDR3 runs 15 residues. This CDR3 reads CASSSGHRLNTEAFF. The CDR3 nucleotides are TGTGCCAGCAGTTCCGGCCACAGGTTGAACACTGAAGCTTTCTTT.

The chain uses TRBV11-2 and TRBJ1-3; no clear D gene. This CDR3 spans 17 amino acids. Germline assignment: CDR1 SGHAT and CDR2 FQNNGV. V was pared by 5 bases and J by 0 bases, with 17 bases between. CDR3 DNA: TGTGCCAGCAGCCCCCCCCGAGTGGACCACTCTGGAAACACCATATATTTT. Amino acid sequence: CASSPPRVDHSGNTIYF.

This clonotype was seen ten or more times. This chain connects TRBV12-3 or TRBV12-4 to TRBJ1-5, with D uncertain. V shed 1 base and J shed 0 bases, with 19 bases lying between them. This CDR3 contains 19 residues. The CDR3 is CASSLEMRLAQFSNQPQHF. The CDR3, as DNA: TGTGCCAGCAGTTTAGAGATGAGGTTAGCCCAGTTTAGCAATCAGCCCCAGCATTTT.

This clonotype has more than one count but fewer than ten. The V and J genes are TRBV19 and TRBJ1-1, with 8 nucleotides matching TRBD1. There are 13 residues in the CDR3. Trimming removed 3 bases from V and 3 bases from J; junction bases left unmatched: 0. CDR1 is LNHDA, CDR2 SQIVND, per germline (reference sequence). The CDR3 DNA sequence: TGTGCCAGTAGTATGGACAGGGACACTGAAGCTTTCTTT. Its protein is CASSMDRDTEAFF.

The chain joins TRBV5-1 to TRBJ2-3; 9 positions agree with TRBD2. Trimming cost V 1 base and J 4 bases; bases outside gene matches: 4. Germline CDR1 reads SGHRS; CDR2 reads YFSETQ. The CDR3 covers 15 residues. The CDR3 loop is CASSLLSGSADTQYF. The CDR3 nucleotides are TGCGCCAGCAGCTTGCTTAGCGGGAGTGCAGATACGCAGTATTTT.

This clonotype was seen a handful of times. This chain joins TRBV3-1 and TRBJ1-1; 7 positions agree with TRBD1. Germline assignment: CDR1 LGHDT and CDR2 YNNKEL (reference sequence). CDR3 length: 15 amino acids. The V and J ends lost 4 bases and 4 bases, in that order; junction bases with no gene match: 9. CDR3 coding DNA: TGTGCCAGCAGCCGCCAGACAGGGCGGAGCACTGAAGCTTTCTTT. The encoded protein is CASSRQTGRSTEAFF.

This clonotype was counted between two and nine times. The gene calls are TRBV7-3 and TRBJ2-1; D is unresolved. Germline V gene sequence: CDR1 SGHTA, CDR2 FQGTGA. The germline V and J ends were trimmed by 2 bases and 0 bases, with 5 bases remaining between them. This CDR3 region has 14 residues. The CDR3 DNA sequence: TGTGCCAGCAGCTTAGCCTTCTCCTACAATGAGCAGTTCTTC. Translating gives CASSLAFSYNEQFF.

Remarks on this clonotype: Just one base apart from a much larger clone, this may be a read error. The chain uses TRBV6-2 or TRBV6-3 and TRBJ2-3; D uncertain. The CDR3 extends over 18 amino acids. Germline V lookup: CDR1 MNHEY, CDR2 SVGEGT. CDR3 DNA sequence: TGTGCCAGCAGTTACTCCACAGTGCTGCTGCAGAGCACAGATACGCAGTGTTTT. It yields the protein CASSYSTVLLQSTDTQCF.

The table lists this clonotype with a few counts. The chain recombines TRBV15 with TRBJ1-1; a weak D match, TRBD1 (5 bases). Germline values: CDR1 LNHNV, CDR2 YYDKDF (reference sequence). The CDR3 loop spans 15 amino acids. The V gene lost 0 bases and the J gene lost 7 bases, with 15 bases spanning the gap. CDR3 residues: CATSREAGRGFEAFF. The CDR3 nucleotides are TGTGCCACCAGCAGAGAGGCAGGGAGGGGATTTGAAGCTTTCTTT.

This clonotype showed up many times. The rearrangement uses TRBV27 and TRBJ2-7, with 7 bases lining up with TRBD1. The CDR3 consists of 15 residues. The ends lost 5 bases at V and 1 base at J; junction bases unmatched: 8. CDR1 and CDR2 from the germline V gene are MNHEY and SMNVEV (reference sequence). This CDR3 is CASSKSGTASYEQYF. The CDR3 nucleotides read TGTGCCAGCAGTAAGTCCGGGACAGCTTCCTACGAGCAGTACTTC.

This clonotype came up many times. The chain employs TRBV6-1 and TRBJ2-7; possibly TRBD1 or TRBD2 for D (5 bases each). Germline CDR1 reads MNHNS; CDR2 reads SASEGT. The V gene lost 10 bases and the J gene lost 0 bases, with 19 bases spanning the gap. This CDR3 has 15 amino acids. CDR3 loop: CATQRGANPSYEQYF. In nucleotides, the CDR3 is TGTGCCACCCAAAGGGGAGCGAACCCCTCCTACGAGCAGTACTTC.

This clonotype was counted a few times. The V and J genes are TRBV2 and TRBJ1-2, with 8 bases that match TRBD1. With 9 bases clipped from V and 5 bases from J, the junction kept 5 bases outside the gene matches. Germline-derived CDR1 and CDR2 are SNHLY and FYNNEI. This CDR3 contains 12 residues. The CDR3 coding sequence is TGTGCCAGGGGACAGGAGAATTATGGCTACACCTTC. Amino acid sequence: CARGQENYGYTF.

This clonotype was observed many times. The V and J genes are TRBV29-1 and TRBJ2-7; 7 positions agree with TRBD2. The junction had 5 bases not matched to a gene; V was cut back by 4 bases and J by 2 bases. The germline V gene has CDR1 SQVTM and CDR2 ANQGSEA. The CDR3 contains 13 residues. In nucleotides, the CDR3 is TGCAGCGTTGGCCCGGGGACTACCTACGAGCAGTACTTC. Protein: CSVGPGTTYEQYF.

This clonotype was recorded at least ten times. The CDR3 region is CASSSRDRAAYEQYF. CDR3 in DNA: TGTGCCAGCAGTAGCCGGGACAGGGCAGCCTACGAGCAGTACTTC. This chain links TRBV12-3 or TRBV12-4 with TRBJ2-7, with TRBD1 matching over 9 bases. Losses at the gene ends were 5 bases for V and 2 bases for J; bases not matched to a gene: 7. The CDR3 loop spans 15 amino acids.

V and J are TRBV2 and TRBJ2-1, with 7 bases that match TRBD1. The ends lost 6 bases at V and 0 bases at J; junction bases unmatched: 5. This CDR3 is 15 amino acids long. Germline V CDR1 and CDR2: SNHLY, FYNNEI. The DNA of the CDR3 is TGTGCCAGCAGAGCGGACAGGAGCTCCTACAATGAGCAGTTCTTC. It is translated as CASRADRSSYNEQFF.

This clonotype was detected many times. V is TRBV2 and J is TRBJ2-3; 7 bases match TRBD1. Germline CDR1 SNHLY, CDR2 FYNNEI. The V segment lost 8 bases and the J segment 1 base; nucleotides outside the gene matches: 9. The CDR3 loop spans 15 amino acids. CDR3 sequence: CASRSTGARTDTQYF. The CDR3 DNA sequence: TGTGCCAGCCGATCCACAGGGGCCCGCACAGATACGCAGTATTTT.

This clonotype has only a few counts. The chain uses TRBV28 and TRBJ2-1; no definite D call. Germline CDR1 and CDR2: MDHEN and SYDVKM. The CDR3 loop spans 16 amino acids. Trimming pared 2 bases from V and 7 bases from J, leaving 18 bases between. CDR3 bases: TGTGCCAGCAGTTTAATTAGTGGGCTTCTCGGGAATGAGCAGTTCTTC. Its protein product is CASSLISGLLGNEQFF.

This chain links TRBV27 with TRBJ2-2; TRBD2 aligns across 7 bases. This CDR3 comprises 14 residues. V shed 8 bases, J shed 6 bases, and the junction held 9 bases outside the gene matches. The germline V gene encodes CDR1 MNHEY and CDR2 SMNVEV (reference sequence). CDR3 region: CASHPLALPGELFF. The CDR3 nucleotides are TGTGCCAGCCACCCACTAGCGCTCCCCGGGGAGCTGTTTTTT.

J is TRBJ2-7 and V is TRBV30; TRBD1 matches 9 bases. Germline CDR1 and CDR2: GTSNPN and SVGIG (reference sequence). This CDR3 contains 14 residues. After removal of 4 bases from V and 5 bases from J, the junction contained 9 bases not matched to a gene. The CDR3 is CAWTRTDRGHEQYF. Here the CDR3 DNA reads TGTGCCTGGACCCGTACGGACAGGGGCCACGAGCAGTACTTC.

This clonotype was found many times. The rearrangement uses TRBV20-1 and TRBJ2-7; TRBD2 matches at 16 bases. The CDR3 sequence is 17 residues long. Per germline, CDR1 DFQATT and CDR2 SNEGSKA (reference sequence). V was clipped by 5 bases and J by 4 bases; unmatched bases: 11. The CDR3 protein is CSASGTSGRARLYEQYF. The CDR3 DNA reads TGCAGTGCTTCCGGGACTAGCGGGAGGGCCCGGCTATACGAGCAGTACTTC.

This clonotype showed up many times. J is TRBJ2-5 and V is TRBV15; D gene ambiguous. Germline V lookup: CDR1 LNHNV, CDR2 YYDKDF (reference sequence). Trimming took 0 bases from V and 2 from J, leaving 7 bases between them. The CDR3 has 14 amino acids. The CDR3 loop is CATSRDTSQETQYF. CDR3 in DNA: TGTGCCACCAGCAGAGATACAAGTCAAGAGACCCAGTACTTC.